Listed below are T cell receptor beta chains from one sample, sequenced in a study of blood T cell repertoires in COVID-19. Assay used: immunoSEQ multiplex PCR; TCRdb lists only in-frame clones, some missing. In the table there are 100,000 or so clones, over 65% of which are singletons. Sequences were obtained from peripheral blood. The source is a human donor in a cohort sampled during active COVID-19. Each CDR3 is given with its conserved first and last residue. Fields, in order: J gene, V gene, D gene, clone size, CDR3 DNA, CDR3 protein. A D gene is named only where the DNA matches it firmly. Some rows have no size entry. The others give once, few or many, or a class for an expanded clone.

j_gene: TRBJ2-7
v_gene: TRBV5-1
d_gene: .
abundance: once
CDR3nt: TGCGCCAGCAGCCCCAAGGGGGTAGGGGCCTACGAGCAGTACTTC
CDR3aa: CASSPKGVGAYEQYF

j_gene: TRBJ2-7
v_gene: TRBV11-3
d_gene: TRBD1
abundance: few
CDR3nt: TGTGCCAGCAGTGCCCGGACAGGGGGATCCTACGAGCAGTACTTC
CDR3aa: CASSARTGGSYEQYF

j_gene: TRBJ2-3
v_gene: TRBV3-1/TRBV3-2
d_gene: .
abundance: .
CDR3nt: TGTGCCAGCAGCCAAGACCGAGAAGGAGACACAGATACGCAGTATTTT
CDR3aa: CASSQDREGDTDTQYF

j_gene: TRBJ2-2
v_gene: TRBV24-1
d_gene: TRBD1
abundance: .
CDR3nt: TGTGCCACCAGTGATCCAACGACAGGGGGCGACACCGGGGAGCTGTTTTTT
CDR3aa: CATSDPTTGGDTGELFF

j_gene: TRBJ1-2
v_gene: TRBV18
d_gene: .
abundance: .
CDR3nt: TGTGCCAGCTCATCCCTCGGAGCAGGGAAAGGGGATGGCTACACCTTC
CDR3aa: CASSSLGAGKGDGYTF

j_gene: TRBJ2-5
v_gene: TRBV6-5
d_gene: .
abundance: .
CDR3nt: TGTGCCAGCAGTACGGGGGAAGAGACCCAGTACTTC
CDR3aa: CASSTGEETQYF

j_gene: TRBJ1-3
v_gene: TRBV5-4
d_gene: .
abundance: few
CDR3nt: TGTGCCAGCAGCTTGGCCGGGAGGGGCCTTATCTCTGGAAACACCATATATTTT
CDR3aa: CASSLAGRGLISGNTIYF

j_gene: TRBJ1-2
v_gene: TRBV6-5
d_gene: TRBD1
abundance: .
CDR3nt: TGTGCCAGCAGTTACTTAAAGGGACAGGCCTACTATGGCTACACCTTC
CDR3aa: CASSYLKGQAYYGYTF

j_gene: TRBJ1-6
v_gene: TRBV5-4
d_gene: TRBD1
abundance: .
CDR3nt: TGTGCCAGCAGCTTGTGGGGACAGGGGGAATTCAATTCACCCCTCCACTTT
CDR3aa: CASSLWGQGEFNSPLHF

j_gene: TRBJ2-1
v_gene: TRBV18
d_gene: TRBD2
abundance: once
CDR3nt: TGTGCCAGCTCAGCCGGCTTCTATAGCGGGGGGGCTCGGAATGAGCAGTTCTTC
CDR3aa: CASSAGFYSGGARNEQFF

j_gene: TRBJ2-2
v_gene: TRBV18
d_gene: .
abundance: .
CDR3nt: TGTGCCAGCTCACCCGCCGGGAGCAGGAGCACCGGGGAGCTGTTTTTT
CDR3aa: CASSPAGSRSTGELFF

j_gene: TRBJ2-1
v_gene: TRBV3-1/TRBV3-2
d_gene: .
abundance: .
CDR3nt: TGTGCCAGCAGCCAAGATTGGTGGAGCTCCTACAATGAGCAGTTCTTC
CDR3aa: CASSQDWWSSYNEQFF

j_gene: TRBJ2-3
v_gene: TRBV19
d_gene: TRBD2
abundance: .
CDR3nt: TGTGCCAGTAGTAACGGACTAGTAAGCACAGATACGCAGTATTTT
CDR3aa: CASSNGLVSTDTQYF

j_gene: TRBJ1-2
v_gene: TRBV18
d_gene: TRBD1
abundance: .
CDR3nt: TGTGCCAGCTCACCAAGAGTCAACAGGGGGCAAGGCTACACCTTC
CDR3aa: CASSPRVNRGQGYTF

j_gene: TRBJ2-7
v_gene: TRBV6-5
d_gene: TRBD2
abundance: .
CDR3nt: TGTGCCAGCACCCCGGGGAGGGGCAACCGCGAGCAGTACTTC
CDR3aa: CASTPGRGNREQYF

j_gene: TRBJ1-2
v_gene: TRBV4-1
d_gene: .
abundance: .
CDR3nt: TGCGCCAGCAGCCAAGCATCCCCAGGTTATGGCTACACCTTC
CDR3aa: CASSQASPGYGYTF

j_gene: TRBJ1-6
v_gene: TRBV27
d_gene: .
abundance: .
CDR3nt: TGTGCCAGCAGTTTTCTGACACTCGCTAATTCACCCCTCCACTTT
CDR3aa: CASSFLTLANSPLHF

j_gene: TRBJ1-1
v_gene: TRBV6-1
d_gene: TRBD1
abundance: .
CDR3nt: TGTGCCAGCAGTGTGTTCCCGGGACAGGGGAGTGTAACTGAAGCTTTCTTT
CDR3aa: CASSVFPGQGSVTEAFF

j_gene: TRBJ1-4
v_gene: TRBV30
d_gene: .
abundance: .
CDR3nt: TGTGCCTGGAGTATACTTACCGCGGGTGCTAATGAAAAACTGTTTTTT
CDR3aa: CAWSILTAGANEKLFF

j_gene: TRBJ2-7
v_gene: TRBV4-3
d_gene: TRBD2
abundance: .
CDR3nt: TGCGCCAGCAGCCAAGACCCTAGCGGGAGCTCCTACGAGCAGTACTTC
CDR3aa: CASSQDPSGSSYEQYF

j_gene: TRBJ2-7
v_gene: TRBV7-2
d_gene: TRBD2
abundance: .
CDR3nt: TGTGCCAGCAGCTCTAGCGGGGCCTCCTACGAGCAGTACTTC
CDR3aa: CASSSSGASYEQYF

j_gene: TRBJ1-1
v_gene: TRBV14
d_gene: .
abundance: .
CDR3nt: TGTGCCAGCAGCCGTGAGAGGCTCACTGAAGCTTTCTTT
CDR3aa: CASSRERLTEAFF

j_gene: TRBJ2-2
v_gene: TRBV5-1
d_gene: .
abundance: .
CDR3nt: TGCGCCAGCAGCTTGGCTTCGGGGAGGACCGGGGAGCTGTTTTTT
CDR3aa: CASSLASGRTGELFF

j_gene: TRBJ2-3
v_gene: TRBV5-1
d_gene: TRBD1
abundance: .
CDR3nt: TGCGCCAGCAGCGCAGGGGGACAGGGGGCCGATACGCAGTATTTT
CDR3aa: CASSAGGQGADTQYF

j_gene: TRBJ1-5
v_gene: TRBV5-1
d_gene: TRBD1
abundance: once
CDR3nt: TGCGCCAGCAGCTTGGAGGGACAGATCAATCAGCCCCAGCATTTT
CDR3aa: CASSLEGQINQPQHF

j_gene: TRBJ1-2
v_gene: TRBV4-1
d_gene: .
abundance: .
CDR3nt: TGCGCCAGCAGCCAAGTGGGCGTCACCGGCTACACCTTC
CDR3aa: CASSQVGVTGYTF

j_gene: TRBJ2-4
v_gene: TRBV6-2/TRBV6-3
d_gene: .
abundance: .
CDR3nt: TGTGCCAGCAGTTACTCCCGATCAGTTACTGGGCAGCCAGCCAAAAACATTCAGTACTTC
CDR3aa: CASSYSRSVTGQPAKNIQYF

j_gene: TRBJ2-5
v_gene: TRBV10-2
d_gene: .
abundance: .
CDR3nt: TGCGCCAGCAGTGAGCGGGGACAAGAGACCCAGTACTTC
CDR3aa: CASSERGQETQYF

j_gene: TRBJ1-2
v_gene: TRBV3-1/TRBV3-2
d_gene: .
abundance: .
CDR3nt: TGTGCCAGCAGCCATCCCAGGGCCGGAATCTATGGCTACACCTTC
CDR3aa: CASSHPRAGIYGYTF

j_gene: TRBJ2-3
v_gene: TRBV5-1
d_gene: TRBD2
abundance: .
CDR3nt: TGCGCCAGCAGCTTGGCGGGGGGGCCCTCCGGGGATACGCAGTATTTT
CDR3aa: CASSLAGGPSGDTQYF

j_gene: TRBJ2-3
v_gene: TRBV4-1
d_gene: .
abundance: .
CDR3nt: TGCGCCAGCAGCCAAGGCCTCCCAGGGTACCTTAGCACAGATACGCAGTATTTT
CDR3aa: CASSQGLPGYLSTDTQYF

j_gene: TRBJ1-1
v_gene: TRBV4-3
d_gene: .
abundance: few
CDR3nt: TGCGCCAGCAGCCAGAGATGGTCGAACACTGAAGCTTTCTTT
CDR3aa: CASSQRWSNTEAFF

j_gene: TRBJ2-5
v_gene: TRBV29-1
d_gene: .
abundance: once
CDR3nt: TGCAGCGTTGGGCCCGGGTACCAAGAGACCCAGTACTTC
CDR3aa: CSVGPGYQETQYF

j_gene: TRBJ1-4
v_gene: TRBV5-1
d_gene: TRBD1
abundance: .
CDR3nt: TGCGCCAGCAGCTTGGATGGCAGGGACAGTGAAAAACTGTTTTTT
CDR3aa: CASSLDGRDSEKLFF

j_gene: TRBJ2-2
v_gene: TRBV4-2
d_gene: .
abundance: .
CDR3nt: TGTGCCAGCAGCCAAGGGCAGGGAAGCGGGGAGCTGTTTTTT
CDR3aa: CASSQGQGSGELFF

j_gene: TRBJ2-5
v_gene: TRBV7-9
d_gene: .
abundance: few
CDR3nt: TGTGCCAGCAGCTTAGATCCGGGGAGAGAGACCCAGTACTTC
CDR3aa: CASSLDPGRETQYF

j_gene: TRBJ1-1
v_gene: TRBV5-4
d_gene: .
abundance: .
CDR3nt: TGTGCCAGCAGTCCCCCTGCGCCAGGGAACACTGAAGCTTTCTTT
CDR3aa: CASSPPAPGNTEAFF

j_gene: TRBJ1-3
v_gene: TRBV3-1/TRBV3-2
d_gene: .
abundance: few
CDR3nt: TGTGCCAGCAGCCAGCGGGGGCGAAACACCATATATTTT
CDR3aa: CASSQRGRNTIYF

j_gene: TRBJ2-7
v_gene: TRBV27
d_gene: TRBD1
abundance: few
CDR3nt: TGTGCCAGCAGTCCCCGGGACAGGAGGGGCGAGCAGTACTTC
CDR3aa: CASSPRDRRGEQYF

j_gene: TRBJ2-7
v_gene: TRBV6-2/TRBV6-3
d_gene: TRBD2
abundance: .
CDR3nt: TGTGCCAGCAGTTACTCGAAGTCAGGCGTAGCGGGGGGCTACGAGCAGTACTTC
CDR3aa: CASSYSKSGVAGGYEQYF

j_gene: TRBJ1-4
v_gene: TRBV21-1
d_gene: .
abundance: .
CDR3nt: TGTGCCAGCAGCAAAGAGGACAGGGGGCAAACTAATGAAAAACTGTTTTTT
CDR3aa: CASSKEDRGQTNEKLFF

j_gene: TRBJ2-5
v_gene: TRBV6-5
d_gene: .
abundance: .
CDR3nt: TGTGCCAGCAGGAGGACAGAAGAGACCCAGTACTTC
CDR3aa: CASRRTEETQYF

j_gene: TRBJ2-2
v_gene: TRBV23-1
d_gene: TRBD1
abundance: .
CDR3nt: TGCGCCAGCAGTCCCCGACAGGGCCGCACCGGGGAGCTGTTTTTT
CDR3aa: CASSPRQGRTGELFF

j_gene: TRBJ1-3
v_gene: TRBV30
d_gene: .
abundance: .
CDR3nt: TGTGCCTGGAGTGTGTGGTCAGGGACTGGAAACACCATATATTTT
CDR3aa: CAWSVWSGTGNTIYF

j_gene: TRBJ2-7
v_gene: TRBV5-5
d_gene: TRBD1
abundance: .
CDR3nt: TGTGCCAGCAGCTCCGGGACAGGGCGGTACGAGCAGTACTTC
CDR3aa: CASSSGTGRYEQYF

j_gene: TRBJ2-2
v_gene: TRBV3-1/TRBV3-2
d_gene: TRBD2
abundance: .
CDR3nt: TGTGCCAGCAGCCAACTCTCGGGGGGACGGATGGACACCGGGGAGCTGTTTTTT
CDR3aa: CASSQLSGGRMDTGELFF

j_gene: TRBJ2-3
v_gene: TRBV9
d_gene: TRBD2
abundance: once
CDR3nt: TGTGCCAGCACCTTTAGCGGGGGGCGCGGAGATACGCAGTATTTT
CDR3aa: CASTFSGGRGDTQYF

j_gene: TRBJ1-2
v_gene: TRBV11-2
d_gene: TRBD1
abundance: .
CDR3nt: TGTGCCAGCAGCTTCCATGGACAGGGCGGGTATGGCTACACCTTC
CDR3aa: CASSFHGQGGYGYTF

j_gene: TRBJ1-1
v_gene: TRBV5-6
d_gene: .
abundance: .
CDR3nt: TGTGCCAGCAGCTTACGCAGGATTACTGAAGCTTTCTTT
CDR3aa: CASSLRRITEAFF

j_gene: TRBJ2-7
v_gene: TRBV6-6
d_gene: TRBD1
abundance: .
CDR3nt: TGTGCCAGCAGAACCGGGACAGCCGACGAGCAGTACTTC
CDR3aa: CASRTGTADEQYF

j_gene: TRBJ1-6
v_gene: TRBV20-1
d_gene: .
abundance: .
CDR3nt: TGCAGTGCTAGTGTGGGAGGAGGGGATTCACCCCTCCACTTT
CDR3aa: CSASVGGGDSPLHF

j_gene: TRBJ1-5
v_gene: TRBV6-2/TRBV6-3
d_gene: .
abundance: .
CDR3nt: TGTGCCAGCAGTTATACCTCGCGTAGCAATCAGCCCCAGCATTTT
CDR3aa: CASSYTSRSNQPQHF

j_gene: TRBJ2-2
v_gene: TRBV7-2
d_gene: TRBD2
abundance: .
CDR3nt: TGTGCCAGCAGCTTAGTAGCGGGGGGCCATCAGAACGGGGAGCTGTTTTTT
CDR3aa: CASSLVAGGHQNGELFF

j_gene: TRBJ2-5
v_gene: TRBV7-8
d_gene: TRBD1
abundance: .
CDR3nt: TGTGCCAGCAGCCGGACAGGGGATAATGTAAAGACCCAGTACTTC
CDR3aa: CASSRTGDNVKTQYF

j_gene: TRBJ2-7
v_gene: TRBV18
d_gene: .
abundance: .
CDR3nt: TGTGCCAGCTCACCGGTTCGGGGGGCAATGAACGAGCAGTACTTC
CDR3aa: CASSPVRGAMNEQYF

j_gene: TRBJ2-1
v_gene: TRBV12-5
d_gene: TRBD2
abundance: .
CDR3nt: TGTGCTAGTGGGTATACGGGACTAGCGGGGGGTGATGAGCAGTTCTTC
CDR3aa: CASGYTGLAGGDEQFF

j_gene: TRBJ1-5
v_gene: TRBV25-1
d_gene: .
abundance: .
CDR3nt: TGTGCCAGCAGCCGGGGAATGGGCAATCAGCCCCAGCATTTT
CDR3aa: CASSRGMGNQPQHF

j_gene: TRBJ2-3
v_gene: TRBV28
d_gene: TRBD2
abundance: .
CDR3nt: TGTGCCAGCAGTCCGGGACTAGCGGGGAGGGTCACAGATACGCAGTATTTT
CDR3aa: CASSPGLAGRVTDTQYF

j_gene: TRBJ1-5
v_gene: TRBV6-1
d_gene: TRBD1
abundance: .
CDR3nt: TGTGCCAGCAGTGACCCCCAGGGGGTGGGCAATCAGCCCCAGCATTTT
CDR3aa: CASSDPQGVGNQPQHF

j_gene: TRBJ1-1
v_gene: TRBV7-9
d_gene: TRBD1
abundance: .
CDR3nt: TGTGCCAGCAGCCCGGGGGACAGTTTGATTATGAACACTGAAGCTTTCTTT
CDR3aa: CASSPGDSLIMNTEAFF